The next 5 T cell receptor beta chains were all read from a single sample in a study of blood T cells in healthy people across ages. Through a sample-barcoded 5' primer and a J-beta primer mix, a second PCR was run for about 6 to 11 cycles. TCRdb itself ran the 5' RACE reads through MiXCR, one entry per CDR3 protein. This table holds 1,800,000 or so distinct CDR3 sequences, about 39% found once. The sample consisted of blood. The receptor source for this set is a human donor in good health.

This clonotype was recorded a few times. The chain recombines TRBV4-3 with TRBJ1-2; D gene unclear. CDR1 LGHNA and CDR2 YSLEER come from the germline V gene. This CDR3 contains 15 residues. V lost 0 bases and J lost 5, with 13 bases in between. CDR3 sequence reads: CASSQERQSEYGYTF. The CDR3, as DNA: TGCGCCAGCAGCCAAGAGCGTCAGTCCGAATATGGCTACACCTTC.

This rearrangement joins TRBV12-3 or TRBV12-4 to TRBJ1-2, with a possible D match to TRBD1 (5 bases). Trimming took off 6 bases at V and 5 bases at J, with 19 bases between the two ends. The length of the CDR3 is 15 residues. In DNA form, the CDR3 reads TGTGCCAGCAGGGGGGTGCAAGGGGCAGGGTATGGCTACACCTTC. Translated: CASRGVQGAGYGYTF.

This clonotype was counted a few times. This chain joins TRBV25-1 and TRBJ2-7; TRBD1 is a possible D gene (6 bases). The germline V and J ends were trimmed by 1 base and 0 bases, with 16 bases remaining between them. The germline CDR1 and CDR2 sequences are MGHDK and SYGVNS. The CDR3 is 17 residues long. For the CDR3, the DNA is TGTGCCAGCAGTGAATGCCCTGACAGGTACCCCTCCTACGAGCAGTACTTC. Its protein is CASSECPDRYPSYEQYF.

This clonotype was recorded many times. The rearrangement links TRBV4-3 to TRBJ2-1; 14 bases are a match to TRBD2. With 4 bases clipped from V and 0 bases from J, the junction kept 8 bases outside the gene matches. Germline V gives CDR1 LGHNA, CDR2 YSLEER. The CDR3 has 19 amino acids. CDR3 sequence (DNA): TGCGCCAGCAGCCGCACGGGACTAGCGGGGGCAAGCTCCTACAATGAGCAGTTCTTC. Translation gives CASSRTGLAGASSYNEQFF.

This clonotype has a count of ten or more. The genes are TRBV7-2 and TRBJ2-5, with no clear D. The germline V gene has CDR1 SGHTA and CDR2 FQGNSA. The CDR3 has 15 residues. V was trimmed by 5 bases and J by 2 bases, leaving 15 bases between them. The CDR3 is CASSQSLRSQETQYF. For the CDR3, the DNA is TGTGCCAGCAGCCAGAGTCTGAGGTCACAAGAGACCCAGTACTTC.